What follows are 30 T cell receptor beta chains derived from one specimen sequenced in a study of human thymus T cells. Repertoires were generated with immunoSEQ multiplex PCR, while TCRdb's copy carries only in-frame clones and drops some. Of around 45,000 clones detected, roughly 94% appear once; the ten largest clones hold about 0.17%. Sequencing used blood. These TCRs come from a girl younger than two with a congenital heart defect but otherwise immunologically healthy.

The rearrangement links TRBV27 to TRBJ2-6; D gene unclear. Germline lookup yields CDR1 MNHEY and CDR2 SMNVEV (reference sequence). The CDR3 is 13 amino acids. V lost 5 bases to trimming and J lost 5 bases, with 7 bases between them. CDR3 protein: CASSDDWANVLTF. DNA of the CDR3: TGTGCCAGCAGTGATGACTGGGCCAACGTCCTGACTTTC.

The chain couples TRBV19 to TRBJ1-2, with D tentatively TRBD1 (5 bases). Looked up from germline, CDR1 is LNHDA and CDR2 is SQIVND (reference sequence). Between the trimmed V and J ends, which lost 6 bases and 2 bases, there was a span of 19 bases. The CDR3 length is 16 residues. CDR3 sequence (DNA): TGTGCCAGTAGACGGGGAGGGAGGGGAGTGAACTATGGCTACACCTTC. Translated: CASRRGGRGVNYGYTF.

Concerning this clone itself: Compared with germline, one end of the junction differs, possibly owing to a read error. The V call is TRBV9, the J call TRBJ1-2, with D uncertain. CDR1 SGDLS and CDR2 YYNGEE come from the germline V gene. CDR3 size: 14 residues. CDR3 sequence reads: CASGVNTANYGYTF. CDR3 coding DNA: TGTGCCAGCGGCGTAAATACTGCAAACTATGGCTACACCTTC.

This rearrangement joins TRBV5-6 to TRBJ2-1; 9 bases agree with TRBD1. Germline V gives CDR1 SGHDT, CDR2 YYEEEE. J was trimmed by 0 bases and V by 2 bases; bases with no gene match: 12. The CDR3 sequence is 19 residues long. The CDR3 DNA reads as TGTGCCAGCAGCTTCGACCGGGACAGGGAGGAAGGCTCCTACAATGAGCAGTTCTTC. The encoded protein is CASSFDRDREEGSYNEQFF.

This rearrangement joins TRBV19 to TRBJ1-2; D gene ambiguous. Germline assignment: CDR1 LNHDA and CDR2 SQIVND (reference sequence). Trimming shortened V by 3 bases and J by 4 bases, and 12 bases separated the two germline ends. CDR3 length equals 14 residues. The DNA of the CDR3 is TGTGCCAGTAGTATGGACGGGGAATTCTATGGCTACACCTTC. Its translation: CASSMDGEFYGYTF.

The chain joins TRBV30 to TRBJ2-3; tentative D call: TRBD2 (7 bases). V gave up 3 bases and J gave up 4 bases, with 20 bases separating them. This CDR3 comprises 16 residues. Germline V gives CDR1 GTSNPN, CDR2 SVGIG (reference sequence). CDR3 in DNA: TGTGCCTGGAGCGGACGTTGGGGGGGGCGCTCAGATACGCAGTATTTT. As protein: CAWSGRWGGRSDTQYF.

The rearrangement joins TRBV5-1 to TRBJ2-3, with 7 positions matching TRBD1. The V gene's germline CDR1 is SGHRS and CDR2 YFSETQ. The CDR3 length is 14 residues. V lost 4 bases and J lost 5; bases outside the gene matches: 7. The CDR3 DNA follows: TGCGCCAGCAGCCCTCAGACAGGGATAGATACGCAGTATTTT. Protein sequence: CASSPQTGIDTQYF.

J is TRBJ1-2 and V is TRBV29-1; TRBD1 might be the D (6 bases). Trimming shortened V by 7 bases and J by 7 bases, and 19 bases separated the two germline ends. In germline, CDR1 is SQVTM, CDR2 ANQGSEA. The CDR3 has 13 amino acids. The DNA for the CDR3 is TGCAGCGCCAAGCGGCGGGACACGGGTGGCTACACCTTC. As protein: CSAKRRDTGGYTF.

This clone was counted once. The chain carries TRBV19 and TRBJ1-4; tentative D call: TRBD1 (6 bases). This CDR3 is 15 amino acids long. Germline V gives CDR1 LNHDA, CDR2 SQIVND (reference sequence). V was shortened by 4 bases and J by 8 bases, with 17 bases between the two germline ends. CDR3 nucleotide sequence: TGTGCCAGTAGTAGGTACCAACGAGGGGGAGAAAAACTGTTTTTT. Translation: CASSRYQRGGEKLFF.

As DNA, the CDR3 is TGTGCCAGCAGCTTGGAGTACGGACAGCAGGGTCAAGAGACCCAGTACTTC. Translating it yields CASSLEYGQQGQETQYF. The J gene is TRBJ2-5, the V gene TRBV5-4, with D possibly matching TRBD1 (6 bases). The CDR3 totals 17 residues. V was pared by 0 bases and J by 2 bases, with 17 bases between. Germline V CDR1 and CDR2: SGHNT, YYREEE (reference sequence).

The V and J genes are TRBV2 and TRBJ1-5; a weak D match, TRBD1 (5 bases). This CDR3 is 13 amino acids long. Between the trimmed V and J ends, which lost 9 bases and 3 bases, there was a span of 12 bases. CDR1 and CDR2 from the germline V gene are SNHLY and FYNNEI. For the CDR3, the DNA is TGTGCCAGTCGGGGGGTGGCCAATCAGCCCCAGCATTTT. Protein: CASRGVANQPQHF.

V is TRBV28 and J is TRBJ2-1; 8 bases align to TRBD1. Trimming at V came to 3 bases and at J to 3 bases, leaving 10 bases not matched to a gene. The germline CDR1 and CDR2 sequences are MDHEN and SYDVKM. The CDR3 covers 17 residues. The CDR3 region has the DNA TGTGCCAGCAGTTTGGTTCGCAGGGGGCGCCTCTACAATGAGCAGTTCTTC. It specifies CASSLVRRGRLYNEQFF.

The chain uses TRBV18 and TRBJ2-7; D ambiguous. Trimming removed 3 bases at V and 4 bases at J, with 4 bases between. CDR3 length equals 11 residues. Germline V lookup: CDR1 KGHSH, CDR2 LQKENI. Written as DNA, the CDR3 is TGTGCCAGCTCACCCGGATACGAGCAGTACTTC. It codes for CASSPGYEQYF.

This clone was observed a single time. The chain uses TRBV25-1 and TRBJ1-2, with D unresolved. The V and J ends lost 3 bases and 1 base respectively, with 12 bases between them. The CDR3 length is 15 residues. The V gene's germline CDR1 is MGHDK and CDR2 SYGVNS. The CDR3 reads CASSDTFQLNYGYTF. The CDR3 bases are TGTGCCAGCAGTGATACGTTCCAGCTTAACTATGGCTACACCTTC.

This rearrangement joins TRBV18 to TRBJ2-7, with D perhaps matching TRBD2 (6 bases). CDR1 is KGHSH and CDR2 is LQKENI in the germline V gene. V was cut by 3 bases and J by 4 bases, with 10 bases left in between. The CDR3 contains 13 residues. Here the CDR3 DNA reads TGTGCCAGCTCACCGTCGGGGGTGTACGAGCAGTACTTC. This encodes CASSPSGVYEQYF.

V gene TRBV29-1 combines with J gene TRBJ2-7, with 8 nucleotides matching TRBD2. Germline V CDR1 and CDR2: SQVTM, ANQGSEA. The CDR3 contains 14 residues. J gave up 6 bases and V 5 bases, and 12 bases lay outside the gene matches. For the CDR3, the DNA is TGCAGCGTTTCCTCGACGGGGGGGCCGGTCGAGCAGTACTTC. Residues: CSVSSTGGPVEQYF.

This chain connects TRBV29-1 to TRBJ2-5, with D perhaps TRBD2 (5 bases). V was trimmed by 5 bases and J by 5 bases, leaving 12 bases between them. The CDR3 has 12 amino acids. Germline CDR1 is SQVTM and CDR2 is ANQGSEA. CDR3 amino acids: CSVSRVAETQYF. CDR3 DNA: TGCAGCGTTTCACGGGTAGCGGAGACCCAGTACTTC.

V is TRBV6-1 and J is TRBJ2-4; TRBD1 matches at 7 bases. The CDR3 spans 14 residues. V dropped 7 bases and J dropped 5; count of bases not matched to a gene: 8. The germline V gene encodes CDR1 MNHNS and CDR2 SASEGT. CDR3 amino acids: CASISQGTQNIQYF. DNA of the CDR3: TGTGCCAGCATATCACAGGGGACCCAAAACATTCAGTACTTC.

This chain connects TRBV10-2 to TRBJ2-7; a weak D match, TRBD2 (6 bases). V gave up 8 bases and J gave up 2 bases, with 13 bases separating them. Germline loops: CDR1 WSHSY, CDR2 SAAADI. The length of the CDR3 is 13 residues. CDR3: CASRGTGAYEQYF. In DNA, the CDR3 is TGCGCCAGCCGCGGGACCGGAGCCTACGAGCAGTACTTC.

The chain carries TRBV19 and TRBJ2-3; TRBD2 agrees at 12 bases. The CDR3 has 16 amino acids. The trim removed 6 bases at V and 4 bases at J, leaving 8 bases unmatched. CDR1 and CDR2 (germline): LNHDA, SQIVND (reference sequence). As DNA, the CDR3 is TGTGCCAGTAGGACTCTAGCGGGAGGGAGAGCAGATACGCAGTATTTT. This encodes CASRTLAGGRADTQYF.

This clone has a single count. The chain combines TRBV19 with TRBJ2-7, with 11 bases aligning to TRBD2. Germline V gene data show CDR1 as LNHDA and CDR2 as SQIVND (reference sequence). The CDR3 has 15 amino acids. V lost 3 bases and J lost 4; bases outside the gene matches: 5. CDR3 region: CASSMRGLAVYEQYF. Written as DNA, the CDR3 is TGTGCCAGTAGTATGAGGGGACTAGCGGTTTACGAGCAGTACTTC.

The chain employs TRBV4-1 and TRBJ2-5, with D maybe TRBD2 (5 bases). The CDR3 has 15 amino acids. V was trimmed by 0 bases and J by 4 bases, leaving 12 bases between them. Per the germline V gene, CDR1 is MGHRA and CDR2 is YSYEKL. CDR3 amino acids: CASSQDTRGRETQYF. Written as DNA, the CDR3 is TGCGCCAGCAGCCAAGATACACGGGGAAGAGAGACCCAGTACTTC.

The rearrangement links TRBV19 to TRBJ2-5; D is possibly TRBD2 (6 bases). Per the germline V gene, CDR1 is LNHDA and CDR2 is SQIVND (reference sequence). V was trimmed by 3 bases and J by 4 bases, leaving 12 bases between them. This CDR3 is built from 14 residues. CDR3 loop: CASSMSRGGETQYF. In DNA form, the CDR3 reads TGTGCCAGTAGTATGTCAAGGGGAGGAGAGACCCAGTACTTC. The whole variable domain, remainder taken from reference TRBV19 and TRBJ2-5, is DGGITQSPKYLFRKEGQNVTLSCEQNLNHDAMYWYRQDPGQGLRLIYYSQIVNDFQKGDIAEGYSVSREKKESFPLTVTSAQKNPTAFYLCASSMSRGGETQYFGPGTRLLVL.

This CDR3 is CASSSGGTNEKLFF. The CDR3 coding sequence is TGCGCCAGCAGCTCCGGGGGCACTAATGAAAAACTGTTTTTT. The chain links TRBV5-1 to TRBJ1-4; D perhaps matches TRBD1 (6 bases). The CDR3 runs to 14 residues. V was shortened by 3 bases and J by 2 bases, with 8 bases between the two germline ends. Per germline, CDR1 SGHRS and CDR2 YFSETQ.

This chain connects TRBV19 to TRBJ2-5; 12 bases match TRBD2. Germline loops: CDR1 LNHDA, CDR2 SQIVND (reference sequence). With 5 bases clipped from V and 5 bases from J, the junction kept 9 bases outside the gene matches. The CDR3 loop spans 16 amino acids. The CDR3 DNA follows: TGTGCCAGTAGTTGGAGACTAGCGGGAGTCCCGGAGACCCAGTACTTC. It yields the protein CASSWRLAGVPETQYF.

The rearrangement links TRBV14 to TRBJ1-2, with unresolved D. The CDR3 totals 15 residues. V shed 0 bases and J shed 8 bases, with 16 bases lying between them. The V gene's germline CDR1 is SGHDN and CDR2 FVKESK. As DNA, the CDR3 is TGTGCCAGCAGCCAAGACGGGTCCACTATATACGGCTACACCTTC. It is translated as CASSQDGSTIYGYTF.

This chain joins TRBV11-3 and TRBJ2-7; D gene unclear. Germline V gene sequence: CDR1 SGHNT, CDR2 YENEEA. With 2 bases removed from V and 3 bases from J, the gap between germline ends came to 8 bases. The CDR3 spans 13 residues. CDR3 loop: CASSLNSDYEQYF. The CDR3 DNA reads TGTGCCAGCAGCTTAAACTCGGACTACGAGCAGTACTTC.

The CDR3 protein is CASSSGTGNIQYF. The CDR3 DNA follows: TGTGCCAGCAGCTCCGGGACAGGGAACATTCAGTACTTC. V gene TRBV5-6 combines with J gene TRBJ2-4, with 9 bases matching TRBD1. The CDR3 consists of 13 residues. Germline CDR1 and CDR2: SGHDT and YYEEEE. Trimming cost V 3 bases and J 7 bases; bases outside gene matches: 2. Looking up the rest from reference TRBV5-6 and TRBJ2-4 gives the full variable domain: DAGVTQSPTHLIKTRGQQVTLRCSPKSGHDTVSWYQQALGQGPQFIFQYYEEEERQRGNFPDRFSGHQFPNYSSELNVNALLLGDSALYLCASSSGTGNIQYFGAGTRLSVL.

The chain combines TRBV6-1 with TRBJ2-1, with a tentative D call TRBD2 (6 bases). Trimming pared 7 bases from V and 2 bases from J, leaving 12 bases between. The CDR3 spans 14 residues. Germline-derived CDR1 and CDR2 are MNHNS and SASEGT. CDR3 in DNA: TGTGCCAGCACCGAGCGGGCCACCTACAATGAGCAGTTCTTC. It translates to CASTERATYNEQFF.

J is TRBJ2-1 and V is TRBV4-1; D is perhaps TRBD2 (6 bases). Germline V gene data show CDR1 as MGHRA and CDR2 as YSYEKL. Trimming removed 1 base at V and 3 bases at J, with 10 bases between. The CDR3 is 15 amino acids. As DNA, the CDR3 is TGCGCCAGCAGCCAAGCCGGGAGCAGCTACAATGAGCAGTTCTTC. This translates into CASSQAGSSYNEQFF.